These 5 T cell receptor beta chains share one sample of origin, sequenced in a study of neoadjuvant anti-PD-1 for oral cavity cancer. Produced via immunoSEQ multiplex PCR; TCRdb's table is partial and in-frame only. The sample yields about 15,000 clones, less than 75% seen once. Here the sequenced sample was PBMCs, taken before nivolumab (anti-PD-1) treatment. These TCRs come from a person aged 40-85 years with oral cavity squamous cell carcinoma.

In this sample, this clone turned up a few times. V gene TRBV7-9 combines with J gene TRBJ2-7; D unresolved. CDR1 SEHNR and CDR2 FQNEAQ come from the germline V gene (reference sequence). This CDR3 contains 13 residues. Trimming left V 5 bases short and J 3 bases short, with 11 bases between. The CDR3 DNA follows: TGTGCCAGCAGCCCCGGCAGGTACTACGAGCAGTACTTC. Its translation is CASSPGRYYEQYF.

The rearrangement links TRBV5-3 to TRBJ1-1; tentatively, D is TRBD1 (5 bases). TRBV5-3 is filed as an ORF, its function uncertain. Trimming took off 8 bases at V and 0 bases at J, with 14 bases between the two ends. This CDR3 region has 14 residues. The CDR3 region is CARLGRGMNTEAFF. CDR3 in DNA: TGTGCCAGGCTGGGGAGGGGAATGAACACTGAAGCTTTCTTT.

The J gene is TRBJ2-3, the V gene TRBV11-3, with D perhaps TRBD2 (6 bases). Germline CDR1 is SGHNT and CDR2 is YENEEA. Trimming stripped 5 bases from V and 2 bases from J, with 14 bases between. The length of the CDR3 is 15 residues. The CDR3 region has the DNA TGTGCCAGCAGCCCCGGGGGTGGGCCCACAGATACGCAGTATTTT. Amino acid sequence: CASSPGGGPTDTQYF.

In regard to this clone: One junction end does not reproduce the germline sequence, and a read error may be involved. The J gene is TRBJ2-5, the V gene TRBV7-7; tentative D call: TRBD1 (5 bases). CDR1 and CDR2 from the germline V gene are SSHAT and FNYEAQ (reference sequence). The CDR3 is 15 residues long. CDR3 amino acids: CASSLVGHLTETQYF. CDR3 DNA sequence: TGTGCTAGCAGCTTAGTAGGACACCTCACCGAGACCCAGTACTTC.

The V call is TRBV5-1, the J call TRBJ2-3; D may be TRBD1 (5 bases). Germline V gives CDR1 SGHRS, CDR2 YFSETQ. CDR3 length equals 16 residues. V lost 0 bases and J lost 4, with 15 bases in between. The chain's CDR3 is CASSLGQRILSDTQYF. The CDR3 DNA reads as TGCGCCAGCAGCTTGGGACAGCGAATTCTGTCAGATACGCAGTATTTT.